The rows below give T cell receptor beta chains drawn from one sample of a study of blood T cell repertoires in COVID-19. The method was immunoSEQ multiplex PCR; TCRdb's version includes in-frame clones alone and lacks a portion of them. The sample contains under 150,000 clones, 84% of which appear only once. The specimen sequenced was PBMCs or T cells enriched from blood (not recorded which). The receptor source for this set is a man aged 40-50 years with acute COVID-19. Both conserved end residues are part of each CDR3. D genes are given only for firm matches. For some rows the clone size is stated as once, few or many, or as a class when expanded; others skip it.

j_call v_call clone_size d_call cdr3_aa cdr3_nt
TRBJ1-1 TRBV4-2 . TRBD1 CASSLPTGTGDMNTEAFF TGTGCCAGCAGCCTGCCTACCGGGACAGGGGACATGAACACTGAAGCTTTCTTT
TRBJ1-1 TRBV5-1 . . CASSLSRGRNTEAFF TGCGCCAGCAGCTTGAGCCGGGGGAGGAACACTGAAGCTTTCTTT
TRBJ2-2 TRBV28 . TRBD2 CASSLWWGTSGRKGTGELFF TGTGCCAGCAGTTTATGGTGGGGGACTAGCGGGCGTAAAGGCACCGGGGAGCTGTTTTTT
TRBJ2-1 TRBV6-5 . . CASRRLGQYNEQFF TGTGCCAGCAGGCGGCTAGGACAGTACAATGAGCAGTTCTTC
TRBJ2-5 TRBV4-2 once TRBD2 CASSQGLAGELYQETQYF TGTGCCAGCAGCCAAGGACTAGCGGGGGAGTTGTACCAAGAGACCCAGTACTTC
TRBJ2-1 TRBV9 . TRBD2 CASTESGRAPNEQFF TGTGCCAGCACCGAAAGCGGGAGGGCCCCCAATGAGCAGTTCTTC
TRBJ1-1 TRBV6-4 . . CASRREASLGTEAFF TGTGCCAGCAGAAGGGAGGCCTCATTAGGGACTGAAGCTTTCTTT
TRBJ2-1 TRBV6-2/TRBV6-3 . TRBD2 CASSSPSSGRPYNEQFF TGTGCCAGCAGTTCCCCATCTAGCGGGAGGCCCTACAATGAGCAGTTCTTC
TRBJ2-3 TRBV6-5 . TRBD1 CATETGGSTDTQYF TGTGCCACCGAGACAGGGGGTTCCACAGATACGCAGTATTTT
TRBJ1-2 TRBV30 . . CAWQQYRINYGYTF TGTGCCTGGCAACAGTATCGTATAAACTATGGCTACACCTTC
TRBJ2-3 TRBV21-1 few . CASSTLADRRADTQYF TGTGCCAGCAGCACGTTAGCGGACCGGAGGGCAGATACGCAGTATTTT